This T cell receptor beta chain is drawn from a study of T cell responses to AZD1222 COVID-19 vaccine. This clone showed up just once. The V gene end was trimmed by 5 bases and the J gene end by 4 bases; junction bases not matched to a gene: 7. Germline CDR1 reads MNHEY; CDR2 reads SVGEGT. CDR3 size: 16 residues. Data came from immunoSEQ multiplex PCR; TCRdb stores just in-frame clones and leaves some out. This sample carries roughly 120,000 clones, 80% to 95% of them seen once, and the ten largest clones take roughly 4.2%. The sequencing used peripheral blood, collected 28 days after the second dose of the MenACWY control vaccine. The rearrangement uses TRBV6-2 or TRBV6-3 and TRBJ2-2, with 10 bases lining up with TRBD1. This sequence originates from an adult who received the MenACWY meningococcal vaccine as a control. CDR3 sequence: CASSLPGQGRTGELFF. CDR3 DNA: TGTGCCAGCAGTCTACCGGGACAGGGGCGCACCGGGGAGCTGTTTTTT.